This T cell receptor (beta chain) was recovered during a study of CD8 T cells in Susac syndrome. An input of roughly 0.45 to 1 ug of RNA was subjected to reverse transcription using random hexamers. TCR beta CDR3 was amplified by immunoSEQ covering 54 Vbeta and 13 Jbeta. TCRdb re-called the immunoSEQ multiplex PCR reads with MiXCR, one entry per CDR3 protein. The table has roughly 200,000 distinct CDR3 sequences, roughly 94% seen once. TCR beta sequencing covered blood CD8+ and CD4+ T cells. This CDR3 is 16 amino acids long. Trimming cost V 0 bases and J 7 bases; bases outside gene matches: 11. Germline loops: CDR1 SGHTA, CDR2 FQGNSA.

Sequencing was done on a sample of CD4+ T cells from PBMCs. This clonotype was obtained from a human donor with Susac syndrome. The rearrangement uses TRBV7-2 and TRBJ1-2, with 7 bases identical to TRBD1. CDR3 nucleotide sequence: TGTGCCAGCAGCTTAGCGATAACAGGGGATGGAGGTGGCTACACCTTC. It specifies CASSLAITGDGGGYTF.